This note documents a single TCR beta chain sequence. Its antigen remains unknown. Noted treatment: roughly 10-day PBMC culture with coronavirus spike peptide pools or control peptides (ViraFEST assay). The CDR3 is 13 amino acids. Germline V gene data show CDR1 as SGHTA and CDR2 as FQGNSA. The V end was cut by 2 bases, the J end by 7 bases, with 11 bases between. Cultured CD4+ T cells had their DNA profiled by the Oncomine TCR Beta short-read assay. TCRdb fed the PCR reads into MiXCR, producing one record per CDR3 protein. Among about 5,400 distinct CDR3 sequences listed, about 45% were seen once. This record comes from a study of vaccination and CD4 T cells after COVID-19. Whole-study context: Recovered patients in the cohort numbered six men and four women, two of them Hispanic. Post-vaccine sampling followed dose two by a median approximately 74 days (range 14 to 241). Study-level results: Spike mono-reactive clones accounted for 304 of the 307 vaccine-specific clones found in convalescent patients.

The chain joins TRBV7-2 to TRBJ1-2; D ambiguous. Material for sequencing was CD4+ T cells from blood, cultured in vitro. The TCR was taken from a human donor who had recovered from COVID-19. CDR3 sequence: CASSLREQGGYTF. In DNA form, the CDR3 reads TGTGCCAGCAGCTTAAGGGAGCAAGGTGGCTACACCTTC.